This T cell receptor (beta chain) was sequenced during a study of T cell responses to AZD1222 COVID-19 vaccine. Study as a whole: Second-dose timings of about 4 or about 12 weeks were pooled.

Trimming cost V 4 bases and J 4 bases, with 12 bases left between them. CDR3 length equals 13 residues. In germline, CDR1 is SGHDT, CDR2 YYEEEE. The data were produced by immunoSEQ multiplex PCR, yet TCRdb's version contains in-frame clones alone and is incomplete. The sample holds 120,000 or so clones; approximately 87% are singletons and the top ten take more than 9%. The V and J genes are TRBV5-6 and TRBJ2-7, with a possible D match to TRBD1 (6 bases). The TCR sequence derives from an adult in good health. Specimen: peripheral blood, collected on day 0 of AZD1222 vaccination. The CDR3 nucleotides are TGTGCCAGCAGCCTCCAGGGGCGGTACGAGCAGTACTTC. Amino acids: CASSLQGRYEQYF.